This is a list of T cell receptor beta chains from one sample in a study of blood T cell repertoires in COVID-19. The assay was immunoSEQ multiplex PCR, and TCRdb's table has in-frame clones only and misses some. The sample shows a few hundred thousand clones, 70% to 85% of them seen only once. What was sequenced was peripheral blood. These TCRs come from a human donor with acute or convalescent COVID-19. The donor label of this sample is uncertain. CDR3s include the opening cysteine and the closing phenylalanine or tryptophan. Each record gives: CDR3 protein, CDR3 DNA, clone size, V gene, J gene, D gene. The D gene is left open where the match is weak. Clone size is shown for a subset of rows, as once, few, many or a class of expanded clone.

CDR3aa: CASSIVGSNEKLFF; CDR3nt: TGTGCCAGTAGTATTGTAGGGAGTAATGAAAAACTGTTTTTT; abundance: NA; v_gene: TRBV19; j_gene: TRBJ1-4; d_gene: NA
CDR3aa: CASSQQRDTEAFF; CDR3nt: TGTGCCAGCAGCCAACAGAGGGACACTGAAGCTTTCTTT; abundance: NA; v_gene: TRBV4-2; j_gene: TRBJ1-1; d_gene: NA
CDR3aa: CASNKDMDRIYGYTF; CDR3nt: TGTGCCAGCAATAAAGACATGGACAGAATCTATGGCTACACCTTC; abundance: NA; v_gene: TRBV28; j_gene: TRBJ1-2; d_gene: NA
CDR3aa: CASLPTPPGETEAFF; CDR3nt: TGTGCCAGCCTTCCTACGCCCCCAGGGGAAACTGAAGCTTTCTTT; abundance: NA; v_gene: TRBV6-5; j_gene: TRBJ1-1; d_gene: NA
CDR3aa: CASRADRGRETQYF; CDR3nt: TGCGCCAGCAGAGCGGACAGGGGGCGGGAGACCCAGTACTTC; abundance: NA; v_gene: TRBV5-1; j_gene: TRBJ2-5; d_gene: TRBD1
CDR3aa: CASSLRQGSVTDTQYF; CDR3nt: TGTGCCAGCAGCTTGCGACAGGGGTCTGTCACAGATACGCAGTATTTT; abundance: once; v_gene: TRBV5-5; j_gene: TRBJ2-3; d_gene: TRBD1
CDR3aa: CSAKGGSLNTGELFF; CDR3nt: TGCAGCGCAAAGGGAGGCAGCCTGAACACCGGGGAGCTGTTTTTT; abundance: NA; v_gene: TRBV29-1; j_gene: TRBJ2-2; d_gene: NA
CDR3aa: CASSSGLANEKLFF; CDR3nt: TGCGCCAGCAGTTCAGGGTTAGCTAATGAAAAACTGTTTTTT; abundance: NA; v_gene: TRBV5-1; j_gene: TRBJ1-4; d_gene: NA
CDR3aa: CASSIRRGLLTF; CDR3nt: TGTGCCAGTAGTATCAGGAGGGGGCTCCTGACTTTC; abundance: NA; v_gene: TRBV19; j_gene: TRBJ2-6; d_gene: NA
CDR3aa: CASKRTETHEAFF; CDR3nt: TGTGCCAGCAAAAGGACAGAAACTCATGAAGCTTTCTTT; abundance: NA; v_gene: TRBV6-6; j_gene: TRBJ1-1; d_gene: NA
CDR3aa: CASSSGQGWNQPQHF; CDR3nt: TGTGCCAGCAGCTCCGGACAGGGATGGAATCAGCCCCAGCATTTT; abundance: few; v_gene: TRBV27; j_gene: TRBJ1-5; d_gene: TRBD1
CDR3aa: CASAPGQRDGYTF; CDR3nt: TGTGCCAGCGCACCGGGCCAACGTGATGGCTACACCTTC; abundance: NA; v_gene: TRBV18; j_gene: TRBJ1-2; d_gene: NA
CDR3aa: CASSLGAGRSTEAFF; CDR3nt: TGCGCCAGCAGCTTAGGTGCAGGGAGGAGCACTGAAGCTTTCTTT; abundance: NA; v_gene: TRBV5-1; j_gene: TRBJ1-1; d_gene: NA
CDR3aa: CASSRSRGIDTQYF; CDR3nt: TGTGCCAGCAGCCGATCCAGGGGTATAGATACGCAGTATTTT; abundance: NA; v_gene: TRBV9; j_gene: TRBJ2-3; d_gene: NA
CDR3aa: CASSRAGTGIDEQFF; CDR3nt: TGCGCCAGCAGCAGAGCCGGGACAGGGATCGATGAGCAGTTCTTC; abundance: NA; v_gene: TRBV5-1; j_gene: TRBJ2-1; d_gene: TRBD1
CDR3aa: CASSRGTGYYEQYF; CDR3nt: TGTGCCAGCAGCCGTGGGACAGGGTACTACGAGCAGTACTTC; abundance: NA; v_gene: TRBV6-5; j_gene: TRBJ2-7; d_gene: TRBD1
CDR3aa: CAWSPGYNEQFF; CDR3nt: TGTGCCTGGAGTCCCGGCTACAATGAGCAGTTCTTC; abundance: NA; v_gene: TRBV30; j_gene: TRBJ2-1; d_gene: NA
CDR3aa: CASSFGQGLLNTEAFF; CDR3nt: TGTGCCAGCAGCTTCGGTCAGGGACTTCTGAACACTGAAGCTTTCTTT; abundance: few; v_gene: TRBV7-2; j_gene: TRBJ1-1; d_gene: NA
CDR3aa: CASSQVFRSRGTDTQYF; CDR3nt: TGTGCCAGCAGCCAAGTCTTTCGGTCTCGCGGCACAGATACGCAGTATTTT; abundance: NA; v_gene: TRBV3-1/TRBV3-2; j_gene: TRBJ2-3; d_gene: NA
CDR3aa: CASSPGPGTGVLREQYF; CDR3nt: TGTGCCAGCAGCCCGGGACCCGGGACAGGGGTTCTGCGGGAGCAGTACTTC; abundance: NA; v_gene: TRBV5-5; j_gene: TRBJ2-7; d_gene: TRBD1
CDR3aa: CASTRGNTIYF; CDR3nt: TGTGCCAGCACTAGGGGAAACACCATATATTTT; abundance: NA; v_gene: TRBV6-5; j_gene: TRBJ1-3; d_gene: NA
CDR3aa: CASSFDPGLAYGYTF; CDR3nt: TGTGCCAGCAGCTTCGATCCGGGTTTAGCCTATGGCTACACCTTC; abundance: NA; v_gene: TRBV7-9; j_gene: TRBJ1-2; d_gene: NA
CDR3aa: CASSLDGMGGYTF; CDR3nt: TGTGCCAGCAGCCTGGACGGGATGGGGGGCTACACCTTC; abundance: few; v_gene: TRBV6-6; j_gene: TRBJ1-2; d_gene: NA
CDR3aa: CSASDRNRGNNSPLHF; CDR3nt: TGCAGTGCTAGTGACAGAAACAGGGGAAATAATTCACCCCTCCACTTT; abundance: NA; v_gene: TRBV20-1; j_gene: TRBJ1-6; d_gene: TRBD1
CDR3aa: CASSESTAGSFSYNSPLHF; CDR3nt: TGCGCCAGCAGTGAGTCGACCGCGGGAAGTTTCTCCTATAATTCACCCCTCCACTTT; abundance: NA; v_gene: TRBV10-2; j_gene: TRBJ1-6; d_gene: NA
CDR3aa: CASRLVNNEKLFF; CDR3nt: TGTGCCAGTAGACTGGTGAATAATGAAAAACTGTTTTTT; abundance: NA; v_gene: TRBV19; j_gene: TRBJ1-4; d_gene: NA
CDR3aa: CSQEGVREAFF; CDR3nt: TGCAGTCAAGAGGGGGTCAGGGAAGCTTTCTTT; abundance: NA; v_gene: TRBV20-1; j_gene: TRBJ1-1; d_gene: NA
CDR3aa: CASSQGLTGRYEQYF; CDR3nt: TGTGCCAGCAGCCAGGGTTTGACAGGGCGGTACGAGCAGTACTTC; abundance: NA; v_gene: TRBV4-2; j_gene: TRBJ2-7; d_gene: TRBD1
CDR3aa: CASSGRQGVTDTQYF; CDR3nt: TGTGCCAGCAGTGGCCGACAGGGGGTCACAGATACGCAGTATTTT; abundance: NA; v_gene: TRBV2; j_gene: TRBJ2-3; d_gene: TRBD1
CDR3aa: CASRATSPPYGYTF; CDR3nt: TGTGCCAGCAGAGCCACGAGCCCCCCATATGGCTACACCTTC; abundance: NA; v_gene: TRBV6-5; j_gene: TRBJ1-2; d_gene: NA
CDR3aa: CASSFPAGELFF; CDR3nt: TGTGCCAGCAGCTTCCCCGCCGGGGAGCTGTTTTTT; abundance: NA; v_gene: TRBV7-9; j_gene: TRBJ2-2; d_gene: NA
CDR3aa: CATRSTGTLSEQFF; CDR3nt: TGTGCCACCAGGTCGACAGGGACCCTGAGTGAGCAGTTCTTC; abundance: NA; v_gene: TRBV24-1; j_gene: TRBJ2-1; d_gene: TRBD1
CDR3aa: CSVATGTYEQYF; CDR3nt: TGCAGCGTTGCAACAGGCACCTACGAGCAGTACTTC; abundance: NA; v_gene: TRBV29-1; j_gene: TRBJ2-7; d_gene: NA
CDR3aa: CASRTGSQPQHF; CDR3nt: TGTGCCAGCAGGACAGGGTCCCAGCCCCAGCATTTT; abundance: NA; v_gene: TRBV2; j_gene: TRBJ1-5; d_gene: TRBD1
CDR3aa: CASGHELGEQYF; CDR3nt: TGTGCCAGCGGACACGAGTTGGGAGAGCAGTACTTC; abundance: NA; v_gene: TRBV28; j_gene: TRBJ2-7; d_gene: NA
CDR3aa: CASSLSGHLNTEAFF; CDR3nt: TGCGCCAGCAGCTTGTCTGGACACCTGAACACTGAAGCTTTCTTT; abundance: NA; v_gene: TRBV5-1; j_gene: TRBJ1-1; d_gene: NA
CDR3aa: CASSLSRTGWYGYTF; CDR3nt: TGTGCCAGCAGTTTATCTAGGACAGGGTGGTATGGCTACACCTTC; abundance: once; v_gene: TRBV28; j_gene: TRBJ1-2; d_gene: TRBD1